This passage covers 21 T cell receptor beta chains from one sample sequenced in a study of OX40 agonist ivuxolimab in advanced cancers. The repertoire was sequenced with immunoSEQ multiplex PCR; TCRdb's copy has only in-frame clones and lacks some. The table lists over 9,500 clones, approximately 90% of them singletons. Material: CD4+ or CD8+ T cells sorted from blood, obtained in a trial of the OX40 agonist ivuxolimab. These receptors originate from an adult with an advanced solid tumor such as melanoma, head and neck, liver or kidney cancer.

This chain links TRBV19 with TRBJ1-1; tentatively, D is TRBD1 (5 bases). Per the germline V gene, CDR1 is LNHDA and CDR2 is SQIVND (reference sequence). The CDR3 is made up of 15 amino acids. Deletions cut 3 bases from V and 4 bases from J, with 15 bases between. The CDR3 loop reads CASSISSGLVTEAFF. In DNA, the CDR3 is TGTGCCAGTAGTATTTCTTCAGGGTTGGTCACTGAAGCTTTCTTT.

CDR3 protein: CASSPPGLAEEETQYF. CDR3 sequence (DNA): TGTGCCAGCAGTCCCCCGGGACTAGCAGAAGAAGAGACCCAGTACTTC. The rearrangement joins TRBV28 to TRBJ2-5, with 9 bases aligning to TRBD2. The CDR3 covers 16 residues. In germline, CDR1 is MDHEN, CDR2 SYDVKM. Trimming removed 5 bases from V and 3 bases from J; junction bases left unmatched: 10.

The rearrangement uses TRBV5-6 and TRBJ2-7; 7 bases agree with TRBD1. Germline V gene lookup returns CDR1 SGHDT and CDR2 YYEEEE. Trimming cost V 2 bases and J 3 bases; bases outside gene matches: 11. This CDR3 comprises 16 residues. The CDR3 is CASSFGQASLIYEQYF. In DNA form, the CDR3 reads TGTGCCAGCAGCTTTGGACAGGCGTCCTTGATCTACGAGCAGTACTTC.

The chain couples TRBV10-3 to TRBJ1-2, with TRBD1 identical over 7 bases. Germline V lookup: CDR1 ENHRY, CDR2 SYGVKD. The CDR3 spans 14 residues. Unmatched junction bases numbered 3, after V lost 0 bases and J lost 5 bases. CDR3 DNA: TGTGCCATCAGTGAGTCTGACAGGGTTTATGGCTACACCTTC. Protein: CAISESDRVYGYTF.

The genes are TRBV2 and TRBJ2-2; 15 nucleotides agree with TRBD2. Germline trimming cut 7 bases from V and 5 bases from J; bases unmatched to any gene: 5. Germline assignment: CDR1 SNHLY and CDR2 FYNNEI. The CDR3 has 16 amino acids. The CDR3 reads CASMGLAGGGTGELFF. The CDR3 DNA follows: TGTGCCAGCATGGGACTAGCGGGAGGAGGGACCGGGGAGCTGTTTTTT. The variable domain in full, completed from reference TRBV2 and TRBJ2-2, reads EPEVTQTPSHQVTQMGQEVILRCVPISNHLYFYWYRQILGQKVEFLVSFYNNEISEKSEIFDDQFSVERPDGSNFTLKIRSTKLEDSAMYFCASMGLAGGGTGELFFGEGSRLTVL.

The CDR3 here is CASSYGGSGYGYTF. The DNA for the CDR3 is TGTGCCAGCAGTTACGGGGGTTCCGGGTATGGCTACACCTTC. This rearrangement joins TRBV5-4 to TRBJ1-2; tentatively, D is TRBD1 (5 bases). The germline gives CDR1 SGHNT, CDR2 YYREEE (reference sequence). There are 14 residues in the CDR3. The ends were cut back, 5 bases at V and 5 bases at J, with 16 bases in the middle.

This clone was observed a few times. CDR3 sequence (DNA): TGTGCCAGCAGCCAAGATCGGGGGAGGCCCAACAATGAGCAGTTCTTC. Translation gives CASSQDRGRPNNEQFF. The chain uses TRBV4-2 and TRBJ2-1, with D possibly being TRBD2 (6 bases). The CDR3 extends over 16 amino acids. Germline assignment: CDR1 LGHNA and CDR2 YNFKEQ. V lost 0 bases and J lost 5, with 14 bases in between.

J is TRBJ2-7 and V is TRBV11-2, with 7 bases aligning to TRBD2. Germline CDR1 and CDR2: SGHAT and FQNNGV. CDR3 length: 14 residues. With V trimmed by 5 bases and J by 4 bases, 8 bases remained unmatched. The CDR3 nucleotides are TGTGCCAGCAGCGCTGCCGGGGGGAGGTACGAGCAGTACTTC. It translates to CASSAAGGRYEQYF.

The chain is built from TRBV6-5 and TRBJ2-3; TRBD2 agrees at 10 bases. Per the germline V gene, CDR1 is MNHEY and CDR2 is SVGAGI. CDR3 length equals 14 residues. V gave up 6 bases and J gave up 4 bases; unmatched junction bases: 4. The CDR3 protein is CASSSAGGADTQYF. CDR3 bases: TGTGCCAGCAGCTCAGCGGGGGGGGCAGATACGCAGTATTTT.

The rearrangement links TRBV15 to TRBJ2-7, with TRBD1 as a possible D gene (5 bases). CDR3 length: 13 residues. V lost 3 bases to trimming and J lost 4 bases, with 10 bases between them. Germline CDR1 is LNHNV and CDR2 is YYDKDF (reference sequence). The CDR3: CATSSYQGYEQYF. The CDR3 DNA reads as TGTGCCACCAGCAGCTATCAGGGTTACGAGCAGTACTTC. The whole variable domain, remainder taken from reference TRBV15 and TRBJ2-7, is DAMVIQNPRYQVTQFGKPVTLSCSQTLNHNVMYWYQQKSSQAPKLLFHYYDKDFNNEADTPDNFQSRRPNTSFCFLDIRSPGLGDTAMYLCATSSYQGYEQYFGPGTRLTVT.

The V and J genes are TRBV27 and TRBJ2-1; 8 bases are shared with TRBD2. Trimming removed 7 bases from V and 5 bases from J; junction bases left unmatched: 16. This CDR3 has 17 residues. Germline loops: CDR1 MNHEY, CDR2 SMNVEV (reference sequence). CDR3: CASTGRDEGGRNNEQFF. The CDR3 DNA follows: TGTGCCAGCACCGGCCGAGACGAGGGCGGGAGGAACAATGAGCAGTTCTTC.

The chain carries TRBV11-3 and TRBJ1-2; D ambiguous. CDR1 and CDR2 from the germline V gene are SGHNT and YENEEA. The CDR3 is made up of 14 amino acids. The germline V and J ends were trimmed by 5 bases and 2 bases, with 12 bases remaining between them. CDR3 sequence: CASSMNLINYGYTF. CDR3 DNA sequence: TGTGCCAGCAGCATGAACCTCATAAACTATGGCTACACCTTC.

V is TRBV19 and J is TRBJ1-1; possible D gene TRBD1, 5 bases. Germline CDR1 LNHDA, CDR2 SQIVND (reference sequence). This CDR3 has 16 residues. V was shortened by 3 bases and J by 2 bases, with 16 bases between the two germline ends. CDR3 residues: CASSMPWGGTNTEAFF. CDR3 nucleotide sequence: TGTGCCAGTAGTATGCCGTGGGGGGGGACCAACACTGAAGCTTTCTTT.

The rearrangement uses TRBV6-6 and TRBJ1-2, with 9 bases aligning to TRBD1. From germline, CDR1 is MNHNY and CDR2 SVGAGI (reference sequence). Trimming took 6 bases from V and 6 from J; bases not matched to a gene: 5. This CDR3 is built from 13 residues. The CDR3 DNA reads TGTGCCAGCAGCACAACAGGGGGCAATGGCTACACCTTC. This sequence encodes CASSTTGGNGYTF.

The CDR3 spells CASSPGNTRTDTQYF. The CDR3 bases are TGTGCCAGCAGCCCCGGGAATACCAGAACAGATACGCAGTATTTT. The V gene is TRBV4-2, the J gene TRBJ2-3; TRBD2 might be the D (5 bases). Trimming took off 4 bases at V and 3 bases at J, with 14 bases between the two ends. Per germline, CDR1 LGHNA and CDR2 YNFKEQ. This CDR3 is built from 15 residues.

The chain uses TRBV9 and TRBJ2-7, with a tentative D call TRBD1 (6 bases). Germline CDR1 and CDR2: SGDLS and YYNGEE. Trimming took 0 bases from V and 0 from J, leaving 13 bases between them. The CDR3 runs to 16 residues. The DNA of the CDR3 is TGTGCCAGCAGCGTAGGAGGGGGAGCCCCCTCCTACGAGCAGTACTTC. It yields the protein CASSVGGGAPSYEQYF.

The J gene is TRBJ1-3, the V gene TRBV27, with 7 bases identical to TRBD1. Germline V CDR1 and CDR2: MNHEY, SMNVEV (reference sequence). V shed 7 bases and J 4 bases; nucleotides not matched to a gene: 7. The CDR3 runs to 14 residues. CDR3 protein: CASTRQGAGNTIYF. The CDR3 DNA reads as TGTGCCAGCACCCGACAGGGTGCCGGAAACACCATATATTTT.

This chain links TRBV4-3 with TRBJ2-2; no firm D call. From germline, CDR1 is LGHNA and CDR2 YSLEER. Deletions cut 4 bases from V and 1 base from J, with 10 bases between. CDR3 size: 15 residues. In DNA form, the CDR3 reads TGCGCCAGCAGCCTCGTATCTCAGAACACCGGGGAGCTGTTTTTT. It is translated as CASSLVSQNTGELFF.

V gene TRBV28 combines with J gene TRBJ2-1, with 7 positions matching TRBD2. Per germline, CDR1 MDHEN and CDR2 SYDVKM. The V gene end was trimmed by 10 bases and the J gene end by 5 bases; junction bases not matched to a gene: 8. The CDR3 runs to 13 residues. DNA for the CDR3: TGTGCCACCGGCTCTACTAGCGACAATGAGCAGTTCTTC. As protein: CATGSTSDNEQFF.

The rearrangement uses TRBV4-3 and TRBJ1-5; D possibly corresponds to TRBD1 (5 bases). The CDR3 has 17 residues. V lost 0 bases to trimming and J lost 9 bases, with 21 bases between them. Germline V gene sequence: CDR1 LGHNA, CDR2 YSLEER. The DNA for the CDR3 is TGCGCCAGCAGCCAAGATTACAGAGGGACTGCCCGAGGGCCCCAGCATTTT. It translates to CASSQDYRGTARGPQHF.

V usage is TRBV15 and J usage is TRBJ2-1; D perhaps matches TRBD2 (5 bases). The V end lost 4 bases, the J end lost 0 bases, and 13 bases lay between the germline ends. Germline values: CDR1 LNHNV, CDR2 YYDKDF (reference sequence). CDR3 size: 16 residues. The CDR3 sequence is CATSMQGRRSYNEQFF. CDR3 sequence (DNA): TGTGCCACCAGCATGCAAGGGAGACGCTCCTACAATGAGCAGTTCTTC.